This T cell receptor (beta chain) originates from a study of blood T cells in healthy people across ages. Study-level points and caveats: A greater number of naive CD4+ cells and higher diversity distinguished long-lived donors from aged donors.

Alongside a J-beta primer mix, a sample-barcoded 5' primer served in a second PCR lasting roughly 7 to 11 cycles. TCRdb used MiXCR to reprocess the 5' RACE reads, holding one entry per CDR3 protein. The sample shows some 760,000 distinct CDR3 sequences, roughly 25% of them seen only once. This clonotype was seen a few times. Its antigen is undetermined. CDR3 length equals 14 residues. Trimming took 4 bases from V and 4 from J, leaving 13 bases between them. Looked up from germline, CDR1 is LGHDT and CDR2 is YNNKEL (reference sequence). These data were also reused for a study on T cells of mothers and their children.

Sequenced: blood. The source of this sequence is a boy under 18 in good health. The V and J genes are TRBV3-1 and TRBJ1-2, with a weak D call TRBD1 (5 bases). CDR3 DNA sequence: TGTGCCAGCAGCCCCCCGGGGACCCCCTATGGCTACACCTTC. It specifies CASSPPGTPYGYTF.